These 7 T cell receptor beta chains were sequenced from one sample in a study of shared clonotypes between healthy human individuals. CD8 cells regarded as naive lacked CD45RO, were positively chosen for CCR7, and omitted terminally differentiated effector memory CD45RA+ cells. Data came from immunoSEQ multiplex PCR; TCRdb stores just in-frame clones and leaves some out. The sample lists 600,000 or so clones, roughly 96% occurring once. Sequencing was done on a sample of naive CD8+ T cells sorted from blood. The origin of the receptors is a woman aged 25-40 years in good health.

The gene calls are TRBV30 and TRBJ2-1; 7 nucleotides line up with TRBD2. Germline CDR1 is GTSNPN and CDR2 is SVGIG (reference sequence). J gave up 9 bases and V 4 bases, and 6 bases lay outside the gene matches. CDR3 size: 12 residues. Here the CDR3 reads CAWTSGAVEQFF. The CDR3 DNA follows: TGTGCCTGGACTAGCGGAGCGGTTGAGCAGTTCTTC.

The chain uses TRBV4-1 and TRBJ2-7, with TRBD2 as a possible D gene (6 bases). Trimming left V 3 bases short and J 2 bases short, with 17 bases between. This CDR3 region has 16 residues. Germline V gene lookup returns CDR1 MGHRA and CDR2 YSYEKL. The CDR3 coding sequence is TGCGCCAGCAGCCAGAGACCCGGGACTGCGGCCTACGAGCAGTACTTC. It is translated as CASSQRPGTAAYEQYF.

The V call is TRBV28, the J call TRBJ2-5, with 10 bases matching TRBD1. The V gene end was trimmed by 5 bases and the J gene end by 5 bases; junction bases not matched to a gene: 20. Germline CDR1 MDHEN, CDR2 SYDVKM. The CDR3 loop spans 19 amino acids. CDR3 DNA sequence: TGTGCCAGCAGTCCTCTATTGGGGACGGGACAGGGGTGGGAGGAGACCCAGTACTTC. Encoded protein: CASSPLLGTGQGWEETQYF.

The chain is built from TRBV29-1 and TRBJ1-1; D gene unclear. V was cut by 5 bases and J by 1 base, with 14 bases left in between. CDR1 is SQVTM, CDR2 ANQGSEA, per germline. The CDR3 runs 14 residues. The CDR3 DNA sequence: TGCAGCGTTTTTGCCCCCGGATCGAACACTGAAGCTTTCTTT. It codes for CSVFAPGSNTEAFF.

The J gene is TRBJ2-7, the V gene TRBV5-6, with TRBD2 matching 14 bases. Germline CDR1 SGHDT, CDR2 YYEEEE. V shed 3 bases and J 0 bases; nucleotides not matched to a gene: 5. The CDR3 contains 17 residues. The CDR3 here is CASSSRTSGRPSYEQYF. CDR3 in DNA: TGTGCCAGCAGCTCCCGGACTAGCGGGAGGCCCTCCTACGAGCAGTACTTC.

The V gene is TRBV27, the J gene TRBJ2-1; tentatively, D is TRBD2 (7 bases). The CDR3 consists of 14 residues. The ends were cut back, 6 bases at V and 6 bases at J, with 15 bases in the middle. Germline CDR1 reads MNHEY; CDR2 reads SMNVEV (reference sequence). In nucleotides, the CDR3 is TGTGCCAGCAGGACAGGACTAGAGATCAATGAGCAGTTCTTC. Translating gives CASRTGLEINEQFF.

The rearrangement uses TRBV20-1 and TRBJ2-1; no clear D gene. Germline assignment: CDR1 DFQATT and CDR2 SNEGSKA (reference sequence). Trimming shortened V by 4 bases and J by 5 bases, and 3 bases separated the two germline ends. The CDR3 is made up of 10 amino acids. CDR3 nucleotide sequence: TGCAGTGCTAACAACAATGAGCAGTTCTTC. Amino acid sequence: CSANNNEQFF.